What follows is one T cell receptor (beta chain) and its context. Its antigen is currently not known. One base away there is no much larger clone; base qualities are not given. The cohort consisted of 650 to 700 healthy bone marrow donors. At the time of sampling, all cohort members were nominally healthy, though unrecorded immune exposures were likely present. Of the 670 or so cohort members, roughly 300 had positive CMV serostatus and 350 to 400 had negative CMV serostatus, and CMV serostatus was not recorded for the donor. Each donor provided a peripheral blood sample, and peripheral blood mononuclear cells were used for TCR beta sequencing. The Qiagen DNeasy Blood Extraction Kit was used to extract genomic DNA from the blood cell samples. The data belong to a study of cytomegalovirus exposure and HLA in healthy donors (dated 2017 in TCRdb). Notes on the research overall: In an earlier analysis of roughly 500 of the donors, 276 Gb of sequence data and approximately 100 million unique TCR beta sequences from about 179 million T cells were reported. Typing coverage varied by locus: roughly 629-640 donors for A, B, C, DRB1 and DQB1; around 560 for DQA1; about 600 for DPA1; approximately 450 for DPB1. To predict cytomegalovirus infection status, the study brought together high-throughput TCR immunosequencing, statistical association of individual TCRs with disease status, and machine learning. Both class I and class II loci were covered by HLA typing, at four-digit resolution. Four to six DR-DQ haplotypes were handled as single units for association and clustering because linkage in the cohort was strong. The study used immunosequencing to profile the T cell repertoires of 666 subjects and linked those repertoires to cytomegalovirus serostatus. Genome-wide SNP genotypes for about three fifths of the roughly 700 donors were used in a later genetic analysis, which treated that subset as a discovery cohort. In a later analysis, previously published TCR beta repertoires from 670 or so donors were re-analyzed and high-resolution HLA genotyping was added so that TCR occurrence patterns could be studied. An early release covering roughly 600 HLA-typed donors comprised about 300 gigabases of sequencing data and some 79 million unique TCR sequences. A separate validation cohort of some 130 different subjects was used in addition to the 666-subject first cohort. Among the roughly 410 genotyped donors, about 85% belonged to the genetic ancestry cluster associated with self-reported Caucasian donors. In the later analysis, no new phenotypic data were used to find candidate immune exposures; instead, reliance was placed on TCR beta sequences and their occurrence across donors. On average, roughly 240,000 unique TCR beta nucleotide sequences were sequenced per donor among some 420 genotyped donors of the cohort, with 15% to 20% of those sequences being non-productive. The study aimed to test whether signatures of past pathogen exposure could be identified by cataloging public T cell receptors. An earlier analysis of fewer than 700 of the donors applied high-throughput TCR beta sequencing to assess whether each TCR beta V gene segment acted as functional or pseudogenic. Every repertoire in the discovery cohort had been generated on one and the same sequencing platform. Alongside the repertoire data, information on donor age, sex, ethnicity and CMV serostatus was compiled. Findings and caveats that apply to the study as a whole: Immune exposure information for the cohort was limited to CMV serostatus. Because the 87-base-pair reads could not distinguish some IMGT-functional V segments, including TRBV6-2 and TRBV6-3, those segments were excluded. In a later analysis, most CMV-associated TCR beta chains were found to appear HLA-restricted, with HLA associations seemingly driven largely by CMV exposure. Correlated functional status among segregating V segments might reflect linkage disequilibrium, but an unknown experimental factor could not be ruled out. Because counts were too low, some 17 rarely observed V segments, including chromosome 9 orphons, were left out of the earlier analysis of a few hundred of the donors. In this cohort, only TCR beta chains were sequenced, and detectable features were limited by the absence of alpha or paired-chain data. In an earlier analysis of approximately 590 of the donors, most TCR beta V segments appeared in productive rearrangements about 87% or about 30% of the time, broadly matching IMGT annotations. A later analysis associated about 17,000 TCR beta sequences with specific HLA alleles at a false discovery rate of 0.05. The classifier was reported to diagnose cytomegalovirus status with high specificity and sensitivity in both the original cohort and the validation cohort. An association between a missense DCLRE1C variant and V-gene and J-gene trimming of TCR beta chains was found in a later genetic analysis and replicated in an independent cohort. In a later analysis, several top co-occurrence clusters were reported to appear linked to parvovirus B19, influenza, CMV and Epstein-Barr virus. It was suggested by the authors that the approach could potentially be generalized to other disease states and immunological phenotypes. According to a later analysis, TCR association rates differed among HLA loci, with DRB1 alleles showing the most associated TCRs and HLA-C alleles showing the fewest. When HLA alleles, especially DR and DQ, strongly co-occurred, attributing TCR associations to individual alleles was difficult. The presence/absence analyses assumed that sequencing depth was roughly uniform across donors, and that assumption may not be true. In a later analysis, HLA-associated TCR beta chains showed more clonal expansion and lower generation probabilities than non-associated chains that were equally common. In vitro tests confirmed that a few of the cytomegalovirus-associated TCR beta chains recognize cytomegalovirus antigens. Most TCR sequences were observed very rarely across donors, whereas some public TCRs were present in many individuals. A further reported finding was that TCR beta sequences accurately predicted the HLA-A and HLA-B alleles for most subjects in the first cohort. A total of 150 to 200 TCR beta chains were listed by the study as associated with cytomegalovirus. According to a later genetic analysis, donors in an Asian-associated ancestry cluster had fewer N-insertions in productive TCRs than the approximately 700-donor mean. A group of highly shared sequence variants was considered likely to be a technical artifact of the sequencing pipeline. HLA typing was unavailable for some donors at each locus, so association tests used only the typed subset.

From the cysteine up to the phenylalanine, the CDR3 has a length of 14 residues. Of all the DNA, just the CDR3 is kept, 42 bases in frame from base 1. The germline V gene (reference sequence) supplies CDR1 PRHDT and CDR2 FYEKMQ. Cut back by 6 bases and 4 bases, the V and J ends lie 13 bases apart. Library prep was done by the immunoSEQ multiplex PCR assay. For the multiplex PCR, a mixture combining 60 forward primers for TCR Vbeta segments and 13 reverse primers for TCR Jbeta segments was used. The CDR3 region of rearranged TCR beta genes was amplified from genomic DNA with a multiplex PCR assay. The amplified TCR beta libraries were sequenced on the Illumina HiSeq System as 87-base-pair reads. Processing in the source paper ran as follows. In a later analysis, roughly 80 million unique TCR beta chains were counted across the 666 repertoires, and about 9.9 million of these chains were shared by at least two donors. To remove PCR and sequencing errors, raw reads were error-corrected and collapsed into unique sequences using a nearest-neighbor algorithm that merged closely related sequences. To assign V, D and J gene segments, CDR3 sequences were aligned to IMGT reference sequences. For a sequence to be retained, a match of at least six nucleotides to both a V gene segment and a J gene segment was required. Rearrangements were classified as productive when the CDR3 lacked stop codons and remained in frame with V and J, and all other rearrangements were classified as non-productive. CDR3 was defined by IMGT convention, running from the second conserved V-encoded cysteine to the conserved J-encoded phenylalanine. In an earlier analysis of around 540 of the donors, sequences lacking an unambiguous match to a single V gene segment were excluded. In an earlier analysis of approximately 590 of the donors, V segments were called functional above 56.7% productive rearrangements and were called segregating when the between-donor standard deviation exceeded 5%. To diagnose cytomegalovirus status from the catalog of TCR beta chain sequences, a statistical classification framework was built. V and J gene assignment, in a later analysis, came from comparing TCR nucleotide sequences with IMGT/GENE-DB human TR gene sequences. A later analysis assigned CDR3 sequences and most-parsimonious VDJ recombination scenarios with the TCRdist pipeline. In a later analysis, each TCR beta chain was defined by its CDR3 amino acid sequence together with its V-gene family, and reads lacking a unique V-gene family were excluded. A later analysis removed 500 to 600 highly shared, low-generation-probability nucleotide sequences to deal with suspected cross-contamination and a sequencing artifact. A later analysis calculated a clonal expansion index for each public chain from normalized within-repertoire ranks of inferred template counts. In a later analysis, generation probabilities were computed with a VDJ recombination model fitted to out-of-frame rearrangements, and the resulting probabilities were checked against IGoR. A later analysis scored TCR-TCR, TCR-HLA and TCR-CMV co-occurrence with hypergeometric tests, applying a repertoire-size bias correction to TCR pairs. A later analysis estimated false discovery rates by permuting HLA or CMV assignments 20 times. In a later analysis, co-occurring TCRs were grouped with DBSCAN, and TCRdist sequence similarity was added when clustering was performed within HLA-allele-positive subsets. Co-occurrence clustering excluded repertoires with fewer than 30,000 or more than 120,000 public chains, plus five with anomalous nucleotide sharing. Here the immuneACCESS table is served through TCRdb, limited to in-frame sequences with V and J called. Missing clones are a known gap in these copies; in checked studies unresolved V genes cover under half, and the rest lacks a known reason. The V and J calls and clone size were taken over from that table, and D and trimming were inferred from the DNA. The sample profile shows roughly 100,000 clones; about 60% of them were found once. In total, the top ten clones hold 4.5% to 5% of the sample.

The clonotype comes from a human donor in good health. The sequencing sample was made of PBMCs. In this chain, TRBV13 is recombined with TRBJ1-3, with a tentative D gene TRBD1 over 6 matching bases. The CDR3 region: CASSLTGPGNTIYF. The DNA sequence is given as TGTGCCAGCAGTCTTACAGGGCCCGGAAACACCATATATTTT.